What follows describes a single T cell receptor (beta chain). The sample belongs to a study of blood T cell repertoires in COVID-19. The protocol was immunoSEQ multiplex PCR, while the TCRdb copy is restricted to in-frame clones and leaves out a portion. Of around 160,000 clones in the sample, 81% were seen once. V was pared by 3 bases and J by 4 bases, with 12 bases between. This CDR3 is built from 14 residues. From germline, CDR1 is ENHRY and CDR2 SYGVKD. This sequence originates from a human donor with acute or convalescent COVID-19. The donor label of this sample is uncertain. The chain is built from TRBV10-3 and TRBJ1-1; D not resolved. Sequenced sample: peripheral blood. Written as DNA, the CDR3 is TGTGCCATCAGTGATTATACATCCTCCACTGAAGCTTTCTTT. Protein: CAISDYTSSTEAFF.